The 8 T cell receptor beta chains below were found in one sample sequenced in a study of blood T cell repertoires in COVID-19. Sequenced by immunoSEQ multiplex PCR; TCRdb stores in-frame clones only, minus some. Of some 150,000 clones in the sample, almost 85% are singletons; the top ten hold 7.5% to 9.5%. Sequenced material: peripheral blood. The receptors come from a man aged 40-55 years who had recovered from COVID-19.

The V call is TRBV5-6, the J call TRBJ1-2; 7 nucleotides line up with TRBD1. The V gene end was trimmed by 4 bases and the J gene end by 2 bases; junction bases not matched to a gene: 5. The CDR3 covers 14 residues. Germline V lookup: CDR1 SGHDT, CDR2 YYEEEE. The CDR3 nucleotides read TGTGCCAGCAGCCGGCCGACAGGGAACTATGGCTACACCTTC. Protein product: CASSRPTGNYGYTF.

This clone has just a few counts. V and J are TRBV29-1 and TRBJ2-7; a weak D match, TRBD1 (6 bases). Germline-derived CDR1 and CDR2 are SQVTM and ANQGSEA. V lost 5 bases and J 6 bases, leaving 20 bases between the germline ends. The CDR3 spans 14 residues. This CDR3 reads CSVKGIQGISEQYF. The DNA for the CDR3 is TGCAGCGTTAAGGGTATCCAGGGGATCAGCGAGCAGTACTTC.

J is TRBJ2-2 and V is TRBV7-9; 9 nucleotides line up with TRBD2. The length of the CDR3 is 17 residues. The germline gives CDR1 SEHNR, CDR2 FQNEAQ (reference sequence). V shed 2 bases, J shed 7 bases, and the junction held 11 bases outside the gene matches. The CDR3 is CASSLNDGGGAGGELFF. The CDR3 coding sequence is TGTGCCAGCAGCTTAAACGACGGCGGGGGGGCCGGCGGGGAGCTGTTTTTT.

The chain carries TRBV13 and TRBJ2-7; maybe TRBD2 (5 bases). The germline gives CDR1 PRHDT, CDR2 FYEKMQ (reference sequence). The V end was cut by 0 bases, the J end by 7 bases, with 10 bases between. The CDR3 covers 13 residues. The DNA of the CDR3 is TGTGCCAGCAGCTTAGGCCTCCGCGGGGAGCAGTACTTC. It specifies CASSLGLRGEQYF.

The chain couples TRBV5-1 to TRBJ2-2, with D possibly being TRBD2 (6 bases). V was shortened by 6 bases and J by 6 bases, with 15 bases between the two germline ends. This CDR3 is built from 14 residues. The germline V gene encodes CDR1 SGHRS and CDR2 YFSETQ. The CDR3 DNA is TGCGCCAGCACCTCACGGAGGGCCCCCGGGGAGCTGTTTTTT. It specifies CASTSRRAPGELFF.

The chain is built from TRBV6-2 or TRBV6-3 and TRBJ1-2, with D possibly being TRBD1 (5 bases). The CDR3 contains 16 residues. Germline assignment: CDR1 MNHEY and CDR2 SVGEGT. With 2 bases removed from V and 5 bases from J, the gap between germline ends came to 18 bases. CDR3 sequence: CASSYHTQGLLYGYTF. The CDR3 DNA is TGTGCCAGCAGTTACCACACGCAGGGCCTGCTATATGGCTACACCTTC.

By its share, this clone is medium-sized. The chain links TRBV27 to TRBJ2-1; 11 nucleotides match TRBD2. Germline trimming cut 4 bases from V and 9 bases from J; bases unmatched to any gene: 5. Germline V gene lookup returns CDR1 MNHEY and CDR2 SMNVEV (reference sequence). The CDR3 loop spans 14 amino acids. The CDR3 DNA reads as TGTGCCAGCAGTTCCGGGACTAGCGGTCCTGAGCAGTTCTTC. It is translated as CASSSGTSGPEQFF.

The chain recombines TRBV4-3 with TRBJ2-2; TRBD1 aligns across 8 bases. This CDR3 spans 16 amino acids. The germline CDR1 and CDR2 sequences are LGHNA and YSLEER. The J segment lost 9 bases and the V segment lost 4 bases, leaving 13 bases of the junction unmatched. This CDR3 reads CASSPGQGLYRRELFF. In DNA form, the CDR3 reads TGCGCCAGCAGCCCCGGACAGGGCCTCTACCGTCGGGAGCTGTTTTTT.